This entry is about one T cell receptor (beta chain). Its antigen is not identified. PCR used 60 Vbeta primers and 13 Jbeta primers. Method: immunoSEQ multiplex PCR; TCRdb's copy keeps in-frame clones and lacks some. Of 70,000 to 80,000 clones in the sample, approximately 81% are singletons; the top ten hold roughly 8.9%. Trimming shortened V by 4 bases and J by 0 bases, and 13 bases separated the two germline ends. The CDR3 consists of 15 residues. Per germline, CDR1 SGHDT and CDR2 YYEEEE. This sample stems from a study of cytomegalovirus exposure and HLA in healthy donors. At collection, donors were nominally healthy, but unrecorded immune exposures were probable. General observations from the study: Association of a missense DCLRE1C variant with TCR beta V- and J-gene trimming was reported in a later analysis.

Source material: PBMCs. The chain uses TRBV5-6 and TRBJ1-1; a weak D match, TRBD1 (5 bases). The TCR originated in a woman between 40 and 50 years old in good health and CMV-seropositive. The CDR3 DNA follows: TGTGCCAGCAGCCCCTCAATAGGGGTGAACACTGAAGCTTTCTTT. As protein: CASSPSIGVNTEAFF.